In its sample, the clone carrying this T cell receptor (beta chain) was seen a few times. CDR1 and CDR2 from the germline V gene are DFQATT and SNEGSKA (reference sequence). CDR3 length: 14 amino acids. Trimming took 2 bases from V and 6 from J, leaving 17 bases between them. The data were obtained in a study of spatial heterogeneity in lung cancer. The overall study: Consistently, beta-chain sequences turned up in larger numbers than alpha-chain sequences did. For the average unique TCR and UMI combination, more than 8.5 occurrences appeared in raw reads.

Time point defined: blood at routine non-recurrence follow-up after resection. Frozen PBMC, nontumor lung or tumor provided whole RNA, which was sequenced unsorted. In TCRdb, the 5' RACE reads were re-called with MiXCR into one record per CDR3 protein. The table has around 120,000 distinct CDR3 sequences, 10% to 15% seen once. This clonotype was obtained from a male donor with early-stage non-small cell lung cancer. The V gene is TRBV20-1, the J gene TRBJ2-7; D might be TRBD2 (7 bases). Sample: PBMCs, taken at follow-up. The CDR3 is CSARYPGGGSEQYF. CDR3 DNA: TGCAGTGCTAGATACCCTGGCGGGGGCAGCGAGCAGTACTTC.